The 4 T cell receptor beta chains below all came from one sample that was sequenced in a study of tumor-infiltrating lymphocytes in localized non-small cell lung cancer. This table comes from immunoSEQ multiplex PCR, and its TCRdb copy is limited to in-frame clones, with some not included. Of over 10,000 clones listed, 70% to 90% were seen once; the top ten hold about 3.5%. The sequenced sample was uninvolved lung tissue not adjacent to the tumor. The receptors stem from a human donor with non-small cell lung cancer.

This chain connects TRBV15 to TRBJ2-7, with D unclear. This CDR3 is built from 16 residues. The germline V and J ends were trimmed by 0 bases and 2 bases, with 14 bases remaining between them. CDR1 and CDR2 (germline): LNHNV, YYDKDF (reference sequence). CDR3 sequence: CATSRESWGNPYEQYF. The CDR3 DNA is TGTGCCACCAGCAGAGAAAGTTGGGGTAATCCCTACGAGCAGTACTTC. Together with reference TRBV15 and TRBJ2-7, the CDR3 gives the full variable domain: DAMVIQNPRYQVTQFGKPVTLSCSQTLNHNVMYWYQQKSSQAPKLLFHYYDKDFNNEADTPDNFQSRRPNTSFCFLDIRSPGLGDTAMYLCATSRESWGNPYEQYFGPGTRLTVT.

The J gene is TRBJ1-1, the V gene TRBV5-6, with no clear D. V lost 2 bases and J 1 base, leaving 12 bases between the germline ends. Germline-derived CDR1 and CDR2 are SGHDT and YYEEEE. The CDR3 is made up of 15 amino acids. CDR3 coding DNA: TGTGCCAGCAGCTTAATCACCCAGGAGAACACTGAAGCTTTCTTT. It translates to CASSLITQENTEAFF.

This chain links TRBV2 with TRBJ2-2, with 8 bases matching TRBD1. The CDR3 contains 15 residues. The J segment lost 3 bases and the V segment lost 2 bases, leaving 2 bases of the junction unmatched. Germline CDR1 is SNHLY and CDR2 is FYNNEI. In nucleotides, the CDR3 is TGTGCCAGCAGTGAACAGGGGGCGCACACCGGGGAGCTGTTTTTT. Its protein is CASSEQGAHTGELFF.

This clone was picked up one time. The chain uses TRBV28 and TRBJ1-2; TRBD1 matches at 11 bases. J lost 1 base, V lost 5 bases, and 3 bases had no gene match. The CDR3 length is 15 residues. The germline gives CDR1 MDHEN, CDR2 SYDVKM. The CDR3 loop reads CASSRGQGVNYGYTF. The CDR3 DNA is TGTGCCAGCAGTCGGGGACAGGGGGTTAACTATGGCTACACCTTC.